This TCR beta chain was sequenced in a study of breast tumors, draining lymph nodes, adjacent tissues. The length of the CDR3 is 15 residues. In germline, CDR1 is LNHDA, CDR2 SQIVND (reference sequence). V dropped 5 bases and J dropped 5; count of bases not matched to a gene: 3. General study results and limits: Tumors had less TCR diversity than lymph nodes, more than nontumor tissue. Compared with basal-like, luminal-like tumors shared significantly more repertoire with nontumor tissue. Most tumor T cells seemingly derive from lymph node, then expand in tumor. Tumor T cell lymph node origin was a supported hypothesis, not proven.

On this clonotype itself: Its target is unknown.

TCRdb processed the multiplex PCR reads anew with MiXCR; each CDR3 protein has one entry. The sample has 20,000 to 25,000 distinct CDR3 sequences, under 75% seen once; the top ten hold 19%. This clonotype originated in a female donor with breast cancer. Some clones in this sample may be carry-over from other donors' samples. The chain joins TRBV19 to TRBJ2-1; 13 nucleotides agree with TRBD2. The sequenced sample was tumor-adjacent breast tissue. In nucleotides, the CDR3 is TGTGCCAGTAGTCCGGGACTAGCGGGGAACAATGAGCAGTTCTTC. Translated, it gives CASSPGLAGNNEQFF.